This TCR beta chain was retrieved from a study of chemoradiotherapy in HPV16-positive cancers. Study-wide context: A couple of HPV16-positive patients' cells yielded candidate HPV-specific clones and common motifs. General study findings and limits: Non-HPV-specific T cells did not expand in tumors during treatment, whereas candidate HPV-specific clones and E7-related motifs did. Functional assays defining HPV-specific T cells used only a couple of HPV16-positive patients.

This CDR3 has 18 residues. The junction had 6 bases not matched to a gene; V was cut back by 1 base and J by 1 base. Germline CDR1 is SGHDN and CDR2 is FVKESK. This table comes from immunoSEQ multiplex PCR, and its TCRdb copy is limited to in-frame clones, with some not included. The sample has 65,000 to 80,000 clones, more than 70% seen once. Over chemoradiotherapy, repertoires were sampled more than once. Of note for this clone: Its antigen is unidentified.

The source was blood, collected from a patient who underwent chemoradiotherapy. The source of this sequence is a human donor with HPV-associated anogenital cancer. The V call is TRBV14, the J call TRBJ2-3; 12 bases match TRBD2. The CDR3 protein is CASSQGATSGGCTDTQYF. The CDR3 region has the DNA TGTGCCAGCAGCCAAGGAGCCACTAGCGGGGGGTGCACAGATACGCAGTATTTT.